The 21 T cell receptor beta chains below were found in one sample sequenced in a study of T cell responses to AZD1222 COVID-19 vaccine. Profiled with immunoSEQ multiplex PCR; TCRdb holds only in-frame clones, not every one. The table records approximately 150,000 clones, about 95% of them present only once. The input for sequencing was peripheral blood, taken on day 0 of AZD1222 vaccination. The source of these receptors is an adult in good health.

Only one count was recorded for this clone. The chain employs TRBV10-2 and TRBJ2-3; D unclear. V was clipped by 7 bases and J by 2 bases, with 10 bases between them. Germline lookup yields CDR1 WSHSY and CDR2 SAAADI. CDR3 length: 13 residues. The CDR3 spells CASKGSYTDTQYF. The DNA for the CDR3 is TGCGCCAGCAAGGGTTCCTACACAGATACGCAGTATTTT.

The chain joins TRBV19 to TRBJ1-1; 7 nucleotides line up with TRBD1. V lost 6 bases to trimming and J lost 4 bases; unmatched junction nucleotides: 11. There are 15 residues in the CDR3. Per the germline V gene, CDR1 is LNHDA and CDR2 is SQIVND (reference sequence). The CDR3 coding sequence is TGTGCCAGTAGACTGGACAGGTGGGGTCGCACTGAAGCTTTCTTT. It encodes CASRLDRWGRTEAFF.

V is TRBV11-2 and J is TRBJ1-2; the D is unclear. The germline V and J ends were trimmed by 5 bases and 0 bases, with 7 bases remaining between them. CDR1 is SGHAT, CDR2 FQNNGV, per germline. The CDR3 is 13 amino acids. The CDR3 sequence: CASSPTANYGYTF. For the CDR3, the DNA is TGTGCCAGCAGCCCTACGGCTAACTATGGCTACACCTTC.

The genes are TRBV6-5 and TRBJ1-3; TRBD1 matches at 8 bases. The CDR3 sequence is 14 residues long. Germline V lookup: CDR1 MNHEY, CDR2 SVGAGI. The V gene end was trimmed by 6 bases and the J gene end by 2 bases; junction bases not matched to a gene: 3. DNA for the CDR3: TGTGCCAGCAGACAGGGGGACCCTGGAAACACCATATATTTT. Its translation is CASRQGDPGNTIYF.

The CDR3 bases are TGTGCCAGCTCACAAGACAGGGGAAGTCTTAGCAATCAGCCCCAGCATTTT. Encoded protein: CASSQDRGSLSNQPQHF. The chain uses TRBV18 and TRBJ1-5, with 8 bases identical to TRBD1. The CDR3 has 17 amino acids. V lost 4 bases, J lost 0 bases, and 8 bases stayed unmatched. Germline loops: CDR1 KGHSH, CDR2 LQKENI.

This rearrangement joins TRBV10-3 to TRBJ2-1, with 11 positions matching TRBD2. The J segment lost 8 bases and the V segment lost 2 bases, leaving 11 bases of the junction unmatched. Germline CDR1 and CDR2: ENHRY and SYGVKD. This CDR3 has 17 residues. The chain's CDR3 is CAISERISGGAGDEQFF. CDR3 DNA sequence: TGTGCCATCAGTGAGCGGATTAGCGGGGGGGCTGGGGATGAGCAGTTCTTC.

The chain uses TRBV7-8 and TRBJ1-1; D may be TRBD1 (5 bases). The germline gives CDR1 SGHVS, CDR2 FQNEAQ. V shed 7 bases and J shed 5 bases, with 14 bases lying between them. The CDR3 spans 13 residues. CDR3 in DNA: TGTGCCAGCACCGGGACGATTGGGACTGAAGCTTTCTTT. Translation gives CASTGTIGTEAFF.

This clone occurred once. This chain uses TRBV7-8 with TRBJ2-3; no definite D call. The CDR3 is 14 amino acids. Germline CDR1 is SGHVS and CDR2 is FQNEAQ. Between the trimmed V and J ends, which lost 3 bases and 4 bases, there was a span of 11 bases. CDR3 region: CASSFRETSDTQYF. CDR3 coding DNA: TGTGCCAGCAGCTTTCGCGAAACCTCAGATACGCAGTATTTT.

The rearrangement uses TRBV7-2 and TRBJ2-2, with 8 bases lining up with TRBD1. Losses at the gene ends were 5 bases for V and 4 bases for J; bases not matched to a gene: 6. The CDR3 is 15 amino acids. Per germline, CDR1 SGHTA and CDR2 FQGNSA. CDR3 loop: CASSAPGQVTGELFF. The CDR3 DNA sequence: TGTGCCAGCAGCGCCCCGGGACAGGTCACCGGGGAGCTGTTTTTT.

This chain joins TRBV5-1 and TRBJ2-1; TRBD2 is a possible D gene (5 bases). The V gene lost 4 bases and the J gene lost 0 bases, with 14 bases spanning the gap. In germline, CDR1 is SGHRS, CDR2 YFSETQ. There are 16 residues in the CDR3. Here the CDR3 reads CASSADPSRSYNEQFF. The DNA for the CDR3 is TGCGCCAGCAGCGCAGACCCTAGCCGCTCCTACAATGAGCAGTTCTTC. The full variable domain, rest sourced from reference TRBV5-1 and TRBJ2-1, is KAGVTQTPRYLIKTRGQQVTLSCSPISGHRSVSWYQQTPGQGLQFLFEYFSETQRNKGNFPGRFSGRQFSNSRSEMNVSTLELGDSALYLCASSADPSRSYNEQFFGPGTRLTVL.

A single count supports this clone. V is TRBV6-5 and J is TRBJ1-3; TRBD1 matches 7 bases. V lost 6 bases and J lost 0; bases outside the gene matches: 5. CDR1 is MNHEY and CDR2 is SVGAGI in the germline V gene. This CDR3 comprises 15 residues. CDR3 loop: CASRTDRVSGNTIYF. CDR3 nucleotides: TGTGCCAGCAGAACCGACAGGGTCTCTGGAAACACCATATATTTT.

V gene TRBV11-2 combines with J gene TRBJ2-5; perhaps TRBD1 as D (6 bases). The CDR3 runs 13 residues. V was trimmed by 2 bases and J by 5 bases, leaving 9 bases between them. Germline CDR1 and CDR2: SGHAT and FQNNGV. For the CDR3, the DNA is TGTGCCAGCAGCTTAACAGGGTACGAGACCCAGTACTTC. This translates into CASSLTGYETQYF.

V and J are TRBV28 and TRBJ1-5, with D possibly being TRBD1 (5 bases). The V and J ends lost 2 bases and 7 bases respectively, with 18 bases between them. The CDR3 extends over 16 amino acids. Germline CDR1 and CDR2: MDHEN and SYDVKM. This CDR3 is CASSLTGTARRQPQHF. CDR3 in DNA: TGTGCCAGCAGTTTAACCGGGACGGCGAGGCGGCAGCCCCAGCATTTT. The full variable domain, completed using reference TRBV28 and TRBJ1-5, is DVKVTQSSRYLVKRTGEKVFLECVQDMDHENMFWYRQDPGLGLRLIYFSYDVKMKEKGDIPEGYSVSREKKERFSLILESASTNQTSMYLCASSLTGTARRQPQHFGDGTRLSIL.

This chain connects TRBV12-3 or TRBV12-4 to TRBJ1-1; D unclear. The CDR3 is 13 amino acids. V lost 5 bases, J lost 2 bases, and 9 bases lay in between. The CDR3 loop reads CASSRVSNTEAFF. The CDR3 DNA reads as TGTGCCAGCAGTAGGGTCTCCAACACTGAAGCTTTCTTT.

This chain links TRBV7-2 with TRBJ1-1; 9 bases align to TRBD1. Looked up from germline, CDR1 is SGHTA and CDR2 is FQGNSA. Trimming removed 5 bases from V and 6 bases from J; junction bases left unmatched: 7. This CDR3 is 14 amino acids long. CDR3 loop: CASSRGQGIPEAFF. CDR3 bases: TGTGCCAGCAGCCGGGGACAGGGAATTCCTGAAGCTTTCTTT.

As DNA, the CDR3 is TGCGCCAGCAGCTTGGCGAGCGGGGGTGACACCGGGGAGCTGTTTTTT. Its protein is CASSLASGGDTGELFF. This sequence joins TRBV5-1 and TRBJ2-2, with 8 bases that match TRBD2. The CDR3 spans 16 residues. CDR1 is SGHRS, CDR2 YFSETQ, per germline. Germline trimming cut 0 bases from V and 3 bases from J; bases unmatched to any gene: 4.

The chain couples TRBV6-4 to TRBJ2-2; maybe TRBD1 (6 bases). The V end was cut by 2 bases, the J end by 5 bases, with 6 bases between. Germline V CDR1 and CDR2: MRHNA, SNTAGT. The CDR3 covers 13 residues. CDR3 sequence reads: CASSDRGTGELFF. CDR3 coding DNA: TGTGCCAGCAGTGACAGGGGGACCGGGGAGCTGTTTTTT.

The chain recombines TRBV19 with TRBJ1-1, with D hard to call. Germline lookup yields CDR1 LNHDA and CDR2 SQIVND (reference sequence). V dropped 3 bases and J dropped 1 base, with 9 bases sitting between them. This CDR3 has 14 residues. CDR3 residues: CASSISLGNTEAFF. The CDR3 nucleotides read TGTGCCAGTAGTATTTCATTGGGGAACACTGAAGCTTTCTTT.

V gene TRBV28 combines with J gene TRBJ2-5; 12 nucleotides line up with TRBD2. CDR3 length: 19 amino acids. Germline CDR1 and CDR2: MDHEN and SYDVKM. Germline trimming cut 5 bases from V and 5 bases from J; bases unmatched to any gene: 18. The CDR3: CASSPIGRLAGETWETQYF. The DNA for the CDR3 is TGTGCCAGCAGTCCTATCGGGCGACTAGCGGGAGAAACATGGGAGACCCAGTACTTC. Using reference TRBV28 and TRBJ2-5 for the parts outside the CDR3, the full variable domain is DVKVTQSSRYLVKRTGEKVFLECVQDMDHENMFWYRQDPGLGLRLIYFSYDVKMKEKGDIPEGYSVSREKKERFSLILESASTNQTSMYLCASSPIGRLAGETWETQYFGPGTRLLVL.

The chain couples TRBV28 to TRBJ2-2; 9 positions match TRBD1. CDR3 size: 16 residues. Germline loops: CDR1 MDHEN, CDR2 SYDVKM. Trimming cost V 4 bases and J 7 bases; bases outside gene matches: 10. Here the CDR3 reads CASSWSGTGLGGELFF. In DNA, the CDR3 is TGTGCCAGCAGTTGGTCCGGGACAGGGCTTGGCGGGGAGCTGTTTTTT.

This sequence joins TRBV18 and TRBJ1-2; TRBD1 aligns across 10 bases. The CDR3 is made up of 15 amino acids. The germline V gene encodes CDR1 KGHSH and CDR2 LQKENI. Trimming removed 6 bases from V and 8 bases from J; junction bases left unmatched: 12. CDR3 in DNA: TGTGCCAGCTCGGGGACAGGGGAGTCGGAGGTCGGCTACACCTTC. Translation: CASSGTGESEVGYTF. Filled out from reference TRBV18 and TRBJ1-2, the complete variable domain reads NAGVMQNPRHLVRRRGQEARLRCSPMKGHSHVYWYRQLPEEGLKFMVYLQKENIIDESGMPKERFSAEFPKEGPSILRIQQVVRGDSAAYFCASSGTGESEVGYTFGSGTRLTVV.